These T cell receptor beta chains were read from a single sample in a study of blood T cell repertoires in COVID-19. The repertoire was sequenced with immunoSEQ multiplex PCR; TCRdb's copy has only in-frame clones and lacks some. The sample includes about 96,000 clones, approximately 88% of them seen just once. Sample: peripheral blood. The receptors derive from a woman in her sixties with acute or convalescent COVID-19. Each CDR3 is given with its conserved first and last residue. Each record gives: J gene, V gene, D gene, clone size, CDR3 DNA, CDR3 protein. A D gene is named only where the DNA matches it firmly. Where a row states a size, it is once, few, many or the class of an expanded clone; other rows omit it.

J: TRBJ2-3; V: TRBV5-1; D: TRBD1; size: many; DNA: TGCGCCAGCAGCTTGGAGAACAGGGGTTGGGATACGCAGTATTTT; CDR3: CASSLENRGWDTQYF
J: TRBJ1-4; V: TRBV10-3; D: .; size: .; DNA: TGTGCCATCAGTGAGTCGCCGGGATCTAATGAAAAACTGTTTTTT; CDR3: CAISESPGSNEKLFF
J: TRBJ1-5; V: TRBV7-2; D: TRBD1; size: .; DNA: TGTGCCAGCAGCTTAAGGACAGGGCAAGGGCAGCCCCAGCATTTT; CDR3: CASSLRTGQGQPQHF
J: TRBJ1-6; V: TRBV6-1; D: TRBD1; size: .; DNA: TGTGCCAGCAGTGACCCCTCGGGACAGGGAATGCCGCATAATTCACCCCTCCACTTT; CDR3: CASSDPSGQGMPHNSPLHF
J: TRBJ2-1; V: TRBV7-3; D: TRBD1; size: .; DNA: TGTGCCAGCAGCCCGGGACAGAACAATGAGCAGTTCTTC; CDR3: CASSPGQNNEQFF
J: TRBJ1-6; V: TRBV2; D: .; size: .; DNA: TGTGCCAGCAGTTCTAGGTATAATTCACCCCTCCACTTT; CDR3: CASSSRYNSPLHF
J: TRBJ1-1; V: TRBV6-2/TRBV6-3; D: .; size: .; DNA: TGTGCCAGCAGTTACTCGGCAGGGTCTACTTTCTTT; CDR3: CASSYSAGSTFF
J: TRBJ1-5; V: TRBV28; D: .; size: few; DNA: TGTGCCAGCAGTTTAGGGGACACCTTCAATCAGCCCCAGCATTTT; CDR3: CASSLGDTFNQPQHF
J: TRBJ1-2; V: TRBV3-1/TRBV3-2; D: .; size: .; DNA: TGTGCCAGCAGCCAACAGGGATCCCAACGCTATGGCTACACCTTC; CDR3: CASSQQGSQRYGYTF
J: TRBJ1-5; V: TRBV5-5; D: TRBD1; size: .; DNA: TGTGCCAGCAGTTTCTCCGGGACAGTTAGCAATCAGCCCCAGCATTTT; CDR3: CASSFSGTVSNQPQHF
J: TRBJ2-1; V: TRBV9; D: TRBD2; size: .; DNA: TGTGCCAGCAGCGTAGACATACTAGCGGGGGGGAATGAGCAGTTCTTC; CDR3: CASSVDILAGGNEQFF
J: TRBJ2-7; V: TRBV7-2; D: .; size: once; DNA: TGTGCCAGCAGCTTAGATTACCGAGCCCCAACCTACGAGCAGTACTTC; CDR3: CASSLDYRAPTYEQYF
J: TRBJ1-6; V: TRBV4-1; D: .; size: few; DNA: TGCGCCAGCAGCCAGGCCGGGGGGGGCGATTCACCCCTCCACTTT; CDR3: CASSQAGGGDSPLHF
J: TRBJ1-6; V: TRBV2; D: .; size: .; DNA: TGTGCCAGCAGTGAGGCGCGGTATAATTCACCCCTCCACTTT; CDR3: CASSEARYNSPLHF
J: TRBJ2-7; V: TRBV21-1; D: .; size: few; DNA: TGTGCCAGCAGCACAGAGGCAGGGCACCCCCCCGGCTACGAGCAGTACTTC; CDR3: CASSTEAGHPPGYEQYF
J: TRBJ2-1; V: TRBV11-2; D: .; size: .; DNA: TGTGCCAGCAGCAAAGGACTAACCAACAATGAGCAGTTCTTC; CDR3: CASSKGLTNNEQFF
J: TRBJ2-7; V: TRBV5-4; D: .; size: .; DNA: TGTGCCAGCAGGAGAGCAGGGTGGGGCGAGCAGTACTTC; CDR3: CASRRAGWGEQYF
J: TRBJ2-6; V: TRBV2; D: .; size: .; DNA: TGTGCCAGCAGTGAAAGCCGTGACGTCCTGACTTTC; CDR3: CASSESRDVLTF
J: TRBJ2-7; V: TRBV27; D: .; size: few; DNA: TGTGCCAGCAACCCGACAGGAACCTCCTACGAGCAGTACTTC; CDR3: CASNPTGTSYEQYF
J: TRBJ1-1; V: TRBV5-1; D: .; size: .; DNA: TGCGCCAGCAAGATAGTTTGGAACACTGAAGCTTTCTTT; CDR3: CASKIVWNTEAFF
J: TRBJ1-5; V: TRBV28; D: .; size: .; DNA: TGTGCCAGCAGCTCGACAGGAAATCAGCCCCAGCATTTT; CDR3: CASSSTGNQPQHF
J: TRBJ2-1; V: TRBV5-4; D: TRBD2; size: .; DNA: TGTGCCAGCAGCTTGGGCGGGGGGTTCTACAATGAGCAGTTCTTC; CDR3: CASSLGGGFYNEQFF
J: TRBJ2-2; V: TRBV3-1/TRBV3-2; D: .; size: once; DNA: TGTGCCAGCAGCCAGTCCGACAGGAACACCGGGGAGCTGTTTTTT; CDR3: CASSQSDRNTGELFF
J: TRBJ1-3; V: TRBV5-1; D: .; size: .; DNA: TGCGCCAGCAGCTTGGAATCATCCAGGGCTGGAAACACCATATATTTT; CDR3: CASSLESSRAGNTIYF
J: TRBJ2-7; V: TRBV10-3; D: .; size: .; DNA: TGTGCCATCAGCGAGGGGCTTCGCGAGCAGTACTTC; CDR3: CAISEGLREQYF
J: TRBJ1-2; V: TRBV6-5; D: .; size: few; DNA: TGTGCCAGCACCGACCGGGACAAGAACTATGGCTACACCTTC; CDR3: CASTDRDKNYGYTF
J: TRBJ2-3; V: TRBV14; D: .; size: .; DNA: TGTGCCAGCAGCCTGGGGGGTATCACAGATACGCAGTATTTT; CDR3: CASSLGGITDTQYF
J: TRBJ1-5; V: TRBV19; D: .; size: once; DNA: TGTGCCAGTAGTGAGTTGGATCAGCCCCAGCATTTT; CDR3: CASSELDQPQHF
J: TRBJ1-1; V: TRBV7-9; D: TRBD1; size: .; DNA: TGTGCCAGCAGCCGAGGGACAGGGGTGAACACTGAAGCTTTCTTT; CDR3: CASSRGTGVNTEAFF
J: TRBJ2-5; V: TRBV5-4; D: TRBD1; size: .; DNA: TGTGCCACCAGACAGGGGGGGCGAGAGACCCAGTACTTC; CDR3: CATRQGGRETQYF
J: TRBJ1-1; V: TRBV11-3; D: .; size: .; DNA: TGTGCCAGCAGCTTACTTACAGGTCTCAACACTGAAGCTTTCTTT; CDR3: CASSLLTGLNTEAFF
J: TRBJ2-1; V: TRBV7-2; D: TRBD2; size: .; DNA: TGTGCCAGCAGCTTAGTCAGCGGGGGGAACAATGAGCAGTTCTTC; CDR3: CASSLVSGGNNEQFF
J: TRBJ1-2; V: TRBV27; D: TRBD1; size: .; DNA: TGTGCCAGCAGTTCTAGGACAGGGGGCTATGGCTACACCTTC; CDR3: CASSSRTGGYGYTF
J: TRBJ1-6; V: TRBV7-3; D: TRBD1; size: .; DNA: TGTGCCAGCAGTCTAGGACAGGGGTCACCCCTCCACTTT; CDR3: CASSLGQGSPLHF
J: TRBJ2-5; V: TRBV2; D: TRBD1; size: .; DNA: TGTGCCAGCTCTCCGGGACAGGGGTGGGAGACCCAGTACTTC; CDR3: CASSPGQGWETQYF
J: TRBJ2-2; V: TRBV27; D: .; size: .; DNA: TGTGCCAGCACTTCGACAGGCGACCAACATTTTTCCGGGGAGCTGTTTTTT; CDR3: CASTSTGDQHFSGELFF
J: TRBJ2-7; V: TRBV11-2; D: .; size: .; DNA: TGTGCCAGCAGCTTAGGGCCCCAGCAGTACTTC; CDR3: CASSLGPQQYF
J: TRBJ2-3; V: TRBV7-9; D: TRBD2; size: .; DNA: TGTGCCAGCACCCCTAGGACTAGCGGGGGGGATACGCAGTATTTT; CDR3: CASTPRTSGGDTQYF
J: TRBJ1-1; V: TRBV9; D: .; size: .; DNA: TGTGCCAGCAGCGTATCCTCAGGGAACACTGAAGCTTTCTTT; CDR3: CASSVSSGNTEAFF
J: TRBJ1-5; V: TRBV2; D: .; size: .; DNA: TGTGCCAGCAGTGGGGTCGGGGGCAATCAGCCCCAGCATTTT; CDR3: CASSGVGGNQPQHF
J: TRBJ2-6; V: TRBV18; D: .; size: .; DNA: TGTGCCAGCTCGAATCAGCGGAGCGCTGGGGCCAACGTCCTGACTTTC; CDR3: CASSNQRSAGANVLTF
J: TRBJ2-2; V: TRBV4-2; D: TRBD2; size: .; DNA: TGTGCCAGCAGCCAAGGTAGCGGGGGGGCCGGGGTCACCGGGGAGCTGTTTTTT; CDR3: CASSQGSGGAGVTGELFF
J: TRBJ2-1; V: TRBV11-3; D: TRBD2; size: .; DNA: TGTGCCAGCAGCTCCGGGGGGGGAAGCTCCTACAATGAGCAGTTCTTC; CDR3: CASSSGGGSSYNEQFF